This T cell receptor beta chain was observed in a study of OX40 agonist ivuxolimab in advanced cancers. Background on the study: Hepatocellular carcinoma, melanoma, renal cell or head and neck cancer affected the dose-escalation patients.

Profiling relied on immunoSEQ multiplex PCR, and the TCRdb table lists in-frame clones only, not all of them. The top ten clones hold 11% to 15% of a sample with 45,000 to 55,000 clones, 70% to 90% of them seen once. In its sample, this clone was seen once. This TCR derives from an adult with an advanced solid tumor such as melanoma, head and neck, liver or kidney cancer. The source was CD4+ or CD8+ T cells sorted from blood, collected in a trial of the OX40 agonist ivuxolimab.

For the CDR3, the DNA is TGTGCCAGCAGAGGAGGGTCCTCTGGGGCCAACGTCCTGACTTTC. Its protein product is CASRGGSSGANVLTF. The chain couples TRBV28 to TRBJ2-6, with D perhaps matching TRBD2 (6 bases). Per the germline V gene, CDR1 is MDHEN and CDR2 is SYDVKM. The germline V and J ends were trimmed by 6 bases and 0 bases, with 9 bases remaining between them. The CDR3 sequence is 15 residues long. Full variable domain (remainder filled in from reference TRBV28 and TRBJ2-6): DVKVTQSSRYLVKRTGEKVFLECVQDMDHENMFWYRQDPGLGLRLIYFSYDVKMKEKGDIPEGYSVSREKKERFSLILESASTNQTSMYLCASRGGSSGANVLTFGAGSRLTVL.